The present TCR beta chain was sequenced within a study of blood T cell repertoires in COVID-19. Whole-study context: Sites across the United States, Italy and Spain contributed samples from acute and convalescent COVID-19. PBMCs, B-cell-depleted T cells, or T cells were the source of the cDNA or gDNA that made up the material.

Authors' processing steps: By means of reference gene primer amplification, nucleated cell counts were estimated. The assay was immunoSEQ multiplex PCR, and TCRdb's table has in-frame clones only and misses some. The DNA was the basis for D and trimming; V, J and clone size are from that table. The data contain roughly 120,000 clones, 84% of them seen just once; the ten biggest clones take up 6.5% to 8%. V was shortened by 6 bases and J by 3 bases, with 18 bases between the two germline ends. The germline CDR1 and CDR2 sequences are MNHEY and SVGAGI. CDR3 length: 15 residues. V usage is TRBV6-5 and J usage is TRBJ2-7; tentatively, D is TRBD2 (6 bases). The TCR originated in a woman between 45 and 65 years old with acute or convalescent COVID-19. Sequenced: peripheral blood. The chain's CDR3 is CASRGPGSGDYEQYF. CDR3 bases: TGTGCCAGCAGGGGCCCCGGGTCGGGGGACTACGAGCAGTACTTC.